The present TCR beta chain was sequenced within a study of CD8+CD57+ T cells in acquired aplastic anemia. Study details: Sorted CD4+ and CD8+ cells yielded 2.5 to 3.5 ug of DNA on average. Healthy donor CD4+ cell samples had a mean of about 10.8 million reads. Study-level findings and limits: Common to patients and controls were 25 to 30 CD8+ CDR3 sequences.

Profiling of TCR beta VDJ combinations and CDR3 sequences used genomic DNA as template. TCRdb reanalysed the reads using MiXCR and keeps one entry per CDR3 protein. The sample holds some 120,000 distinct CDR3 sequences, around 48% seen once. Trimming left V 1 base short and J 4 bases short, with 8 bases between. CDR3 size: 13 residues. Germline V gives CDR1 SEHNR, CDR2 FQNEAQ (reference sequence). As concerns this clonotype: Its antigen is unknown.

The clonotype was recovered from a human donor in good health, serving as a control. The sample taken for sequencing was sorted CD4+, CD8+, or CD8+CD57+ T cells (not recorded which) from PBMCs. The chain has TRBV7-9 and TRBJ2-7, with no clear D. The CDR3 DNA sequence: TGTGCCAGCAGCTTAGGGGGAAAATACGAGCAGTACTTC. This encodes CASSLGGKYEQYF.